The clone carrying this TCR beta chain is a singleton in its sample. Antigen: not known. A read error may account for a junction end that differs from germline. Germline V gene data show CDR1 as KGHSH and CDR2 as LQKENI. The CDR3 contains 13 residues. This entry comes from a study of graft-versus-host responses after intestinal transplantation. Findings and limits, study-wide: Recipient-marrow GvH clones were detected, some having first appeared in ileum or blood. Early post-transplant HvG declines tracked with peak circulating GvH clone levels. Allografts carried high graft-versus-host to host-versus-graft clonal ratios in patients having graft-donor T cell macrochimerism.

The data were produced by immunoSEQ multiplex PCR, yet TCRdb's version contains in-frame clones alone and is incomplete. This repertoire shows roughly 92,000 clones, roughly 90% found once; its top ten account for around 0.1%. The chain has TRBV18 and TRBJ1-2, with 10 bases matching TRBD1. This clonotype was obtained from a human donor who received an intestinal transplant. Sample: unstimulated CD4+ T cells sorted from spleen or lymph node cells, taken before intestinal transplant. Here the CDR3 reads CASTRDRGYGHTF. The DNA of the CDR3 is TGTGCCAGCACCCGGGACAGGGGTTATGGCCACACCTTC.